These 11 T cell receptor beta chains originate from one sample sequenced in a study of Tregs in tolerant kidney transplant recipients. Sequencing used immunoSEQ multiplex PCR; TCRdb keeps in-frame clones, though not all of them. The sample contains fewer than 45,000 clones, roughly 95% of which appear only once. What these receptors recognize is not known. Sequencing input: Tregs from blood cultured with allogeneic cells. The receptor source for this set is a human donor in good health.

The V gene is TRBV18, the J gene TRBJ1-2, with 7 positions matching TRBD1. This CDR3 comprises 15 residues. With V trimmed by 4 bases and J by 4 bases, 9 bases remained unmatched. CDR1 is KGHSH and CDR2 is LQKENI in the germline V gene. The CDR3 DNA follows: TGTGCCAGCTCACTATCGACAGGGCCATTCTATGGCTACACCTTC. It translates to CASSLSTGPFYGYTF.

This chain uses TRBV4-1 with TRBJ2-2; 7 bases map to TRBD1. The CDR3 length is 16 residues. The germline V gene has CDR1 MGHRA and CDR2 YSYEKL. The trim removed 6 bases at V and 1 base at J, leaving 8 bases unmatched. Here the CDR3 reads CASSLGWTGNTGELFF. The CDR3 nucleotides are TGCGCCAGCAGTCTCGGGTGGACAGGGAACACCGGGGAGCTGTTTTTT.

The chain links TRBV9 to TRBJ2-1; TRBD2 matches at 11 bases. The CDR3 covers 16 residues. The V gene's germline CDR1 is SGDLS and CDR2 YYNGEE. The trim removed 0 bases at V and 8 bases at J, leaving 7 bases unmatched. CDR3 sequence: CASSVASSGGAYEQFF. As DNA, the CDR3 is TGTGCCAGCAGCGTAGCCAGTAGCGGGGGGGCCTATGAGCAGTTCTTC.

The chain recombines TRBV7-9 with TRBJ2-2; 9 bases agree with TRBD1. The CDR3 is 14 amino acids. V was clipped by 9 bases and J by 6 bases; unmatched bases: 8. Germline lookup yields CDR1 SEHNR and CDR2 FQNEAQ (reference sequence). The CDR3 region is CARPGQGPSGELFF. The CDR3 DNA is TGTGCCAGACCGGGACAGGGTCCGTCCGGGGAGCTGTTTTTT.

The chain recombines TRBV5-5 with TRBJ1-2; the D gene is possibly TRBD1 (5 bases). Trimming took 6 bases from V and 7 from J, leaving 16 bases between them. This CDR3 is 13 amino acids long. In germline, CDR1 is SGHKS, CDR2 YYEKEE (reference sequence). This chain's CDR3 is CASTDRGSSGYTF. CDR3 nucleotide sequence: TGTGCCAGCACCGACCGGGGCTCGAGTGGCTACACCTTC.

In nucleotides, the CDR3 is TGTGCCAGTAAAGCCCACGGAGGGGCCTCGGACGAGCAGTACTTC. Protein sequence: CASKAHGGASDEQYF. The chain is built from TRBV19 and TRBJ2-7; TRBD2 might be the D (6 bases). The V gene lost 7 bases and the J gene lost 5 bases, with 21 bases spanning the gap. CDR3 size: 15 residues. CDR1 and CDR2 (germline): LNHDA, SQIVND (reference sequence).

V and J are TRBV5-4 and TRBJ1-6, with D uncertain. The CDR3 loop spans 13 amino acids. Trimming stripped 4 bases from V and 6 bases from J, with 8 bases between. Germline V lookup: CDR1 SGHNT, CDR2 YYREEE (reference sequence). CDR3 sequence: CASSVFSNSPLHF. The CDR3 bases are TGTGCCAGCAGCGTCTTTAGTAATTCACCCCTCCACTTT.

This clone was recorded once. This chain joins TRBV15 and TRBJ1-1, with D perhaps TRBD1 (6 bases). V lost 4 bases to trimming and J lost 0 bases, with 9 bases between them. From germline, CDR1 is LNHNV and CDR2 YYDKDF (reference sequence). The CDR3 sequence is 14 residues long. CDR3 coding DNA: TGTGCCACCAGCACCTGGACAGTGAACACTGAAGCTTTCTTT. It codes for CATSTWTVNTEAFF.

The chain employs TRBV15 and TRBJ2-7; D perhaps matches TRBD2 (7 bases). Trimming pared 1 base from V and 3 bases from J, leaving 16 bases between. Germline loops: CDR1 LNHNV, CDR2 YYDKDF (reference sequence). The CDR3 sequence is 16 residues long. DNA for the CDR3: TGTGCCACCAGCAGAGGGGGGGGCAGGGGCCTCTACGAGCAGTACTTC. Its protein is CATSRGGGRGLYEQYF.

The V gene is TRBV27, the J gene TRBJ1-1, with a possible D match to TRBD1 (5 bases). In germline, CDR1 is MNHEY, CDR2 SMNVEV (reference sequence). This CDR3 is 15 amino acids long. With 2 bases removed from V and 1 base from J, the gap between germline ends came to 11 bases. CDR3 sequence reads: CASSLVGGWNTEAFF. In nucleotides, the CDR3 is TGTGCCAGCAGTTTAGTGGGGGGATGGAACACTGAAGCTTTCTTT.

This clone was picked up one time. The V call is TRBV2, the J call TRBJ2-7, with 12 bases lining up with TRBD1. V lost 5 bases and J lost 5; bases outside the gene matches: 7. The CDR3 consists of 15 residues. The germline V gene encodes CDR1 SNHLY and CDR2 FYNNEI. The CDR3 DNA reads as TGTGCCAGCAGTTGGGACAGGGGGCGAAAAGACGAGCAGTACTTC. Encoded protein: CASSWDRGRKDEQYF.